These 21 T cell receptor beta chains share one sample of origin, sequenced in a study of CD8 T cells in Susac syndrome (dated by TCRdb to about 2019). Libraries were built with the immunoSEQ multiplex PCR assay. RNA was extracted using the RNeasy kit, and roughly 0.5 to 1 ug of the RNA was reverse transcribed with random hexamers. TCRdb reprocessed the public reads (quality trimming at Q25 with fastp, clone calling with MiXCR) and kept in-frame beta chains. Entries that share a CDR3 protein sequence are merged under the most common genes and DNA. The sample table lists 110,000 or so distinct CDR3 sequences, roughly 92% of them with a count of one. The ten largest clones represent 0.12% of the sample. The sequencing sample was made of CD8+ T cells from PBMCs. These receptors came from a human donor in good health.

The CDR3 protein is CRAATGGSGETQYF. In nucleotides, the CDR3 is TGCAGGGCAGCGACCGGCGGGTCGGGAGAGACCCAGTACTTC. V is TRBV20-1 and J is TRBJ2-5, with a weak D call TRBD2 (5 bases). Germline V gives CDR1 DFQATT, CDR2 SNEGSKA (reference sequence). The CDR3 runs 14 residues.

The CDR3 sequence: CASSYVENTEAFF. CDR3 nucleotides: TGTGCCAGCAGTTACGTAGAGAACACTGAAGCTTTCTTT. The gene calls are TRBV6-2 or TRBV6-3 and TRBJ1-1; D ambiguous. Trimming took 2 bases from V and 1 from J, leaving 5 bases between them. Germline CDR1 and CDR2: MNHEY and SVGEGT. The CDR3 sequence is 13 residues long.

The chain joins TRBV2 to TRBJ2-1, with 13 bases that match TRBD2. Trimming at V came to 8 bases and at J to 0 bases, leaving 7 bases not matched to a gene. Per the germline V gene, CDR1 is SNHLY and CDR2 is FYNNEI. The CDR3 runs 17 residues. CDR3: CASEGLAGATSYNEQFF. CDR3 nucleotides: TGTGCCAGCGAAGGACTAGCGGGAGCAACCTCCTACAATGAGCAGTTCTTC.

V is TRBV6-4 and J is TRBJ1-1; 7 positions match TRBD1. Germline CDR1 is MRHNA and CDR2 is SNTAGT. The CDR3 loop spans 15 amino acids. V lost 6 bases to trimming and J lost 4 bases; unmatched junction nucleotides: 11. DNA for the CDR3: TGTGCCAGCAGCTCTAATACAGGGGTTGGCACTGAAGCTTTCTTT. As protein: CASSSNTGVGTEAFF.

The rearrangement joins TRBV20-1 to TRBJ1-5; TRBD1 matches 10 bases. CDR1 is DFQATT, CDR2 SNEGSKA, per germline (reference sequence). The CDR3 has 14 amino acids. V shed 6 bases and J 5 bases; nucleotides not matched to a gene: 7. The CDR3 loop is CSAEGQGDHQPQHF. The CDR3 DNA reads TGCAGTGCCGAAGGACAGGGGGACCATCAGCCCCAGCATTTT.

This sequence joins TRBV7-2 and TRBJ2-3, with 7 bases aligning to TRBD2. The CDR3 has 15 residues. The V gene end was trimmed by 3 bases and the J gene end by 1 base; junction bases not matched to a gene: 4. Looked up from germline, CDR1 is SGHTA and CDR2 is FQGNSA. Here the CDR3 reads CASSFGRVGTDTQYF. CDR3 bases: TGTGCCAGCAGCTTTGGGAGGGTGGGCACAGATACGCAGTATTTT. The complete variable domain, with remaining parts taken from reference TRBV7-2 and TRBJ2-3, reads GAGVSQSPSNKVTEKGKDVELRCDPISGHTALYWYRQSLGQGLEFLIYFQGNSAPDKSGLPSDRFSAERTGGSVSTLTIQRTQQEDSAVYLCASSFGRVGTDTQYFGPGTRLTVL.

The V gene is TRBV7-2, the J gene TRBJ2-7; D possibly corresponds to TRBD1 (5 bases). This CDR3 has 16 residues. Trimming took 2 bases from V and 6 from J, leaving 20 bases between them. The germline V gene has CDR1 SGHTA and CDR2 FQGNSA. CDR3 coding DNA: TGTGCCAGCAGCTTAAGAGCCAGGGCGTCTACCGGCGAGCAGTACTTC. This gives the protein CASSLRARASTGEQYF.

The CDR3 DNA sequence: TGTGCCAGCAGCTATCCGGGACTACGGTCCAATGAGCAGTTCTTC. Its translation: CASSYPGLRSNEQFF. V usage is TRBV7-2 and J usage is TRBJ2-1, with TRBD2 identical over 7 bases. J lost 6 bases, V lost 4 bases, and 9 bases had no gene match. The CDR3 has 15 amino acids. CDR1 and CDR2 from the germline V gene are SGHTA and FQGNSA. The whole variable domain, remainder taken from reference TRBV7-2 and TRBJ2-1, is GAGVSQSPSNKVTEKGKDVELRCDPISGHTALYWYRQSLGQGLEFLIYFQGNSAPDKSGLPSDRFSAERTGGSVSTLTIQRTQQEDSAVYLCASSYPGLRSNEQFFGPGTRLTVL.

The chain links TRBV19 to TRBJ2-7; D perhaps matches TRBD2 (5 bases). Trimming stripped 3 bases from V and 5 bases from J, with 17 bases between. The CDR3 has 15 amino acids. In germline, CDR1 is LNHDA, CDR2 SQIVND (reference sequence). DNA for the CDR3: TGTGCCAGTAGTATGTCATCGGGGAGTGGTGACGAGCAGTACTTC. Its translation is CASSMSSGSGDEQYF. Supplemented by reference TRBV19 and TRBJ2-7, the full variable domain reads DGGITQSPKYLFRKEGQNVTLSCEQNLNHDAMYWYRQDPGQGLRLIYYSQIVNDFQKGDIAEGYSVSREKKESFPLTVTSAQKNPTAFYLCASSMSSGSGDEQYFGPGTRLTVT.

J is TRBJ1-5 and V is TRBV19, with D maybe TRBD1 (6 bases). Germline lookup yields CDR1 LNHDA and CDR2 SQIVND (reference sequence). CDR3 length equals 15 residues. The V and J ends lost 7 bases and 4 bases respectively, with 17 bases between them. CDR3 loop: CASTLGQGLNQPQHF. Written as DNA, the CDR3 is TGTGCCAGTACCCTGGGCCAGGGGTTAAATCAGCCCCAGCATTTT.

As to this clonotype: A read error may account for a junction end that differs from germline. The chain employs TRBV5-1 and TRBJ1-1, with D possibly being TRBD1 (5 bases). The CDR3 runs to 15 residues. CDR1 is SGHRS and CDR2 is YFSETQ in the germline V gene. The CDR3 nucleotides read TGCGCCAGCAGCTTTACGGGCCTTCAGGACACGGAAGCTTTCTTT. Its translation is CASSFTGLQDTEAFF.

The chain carries TRBV19 and TRBJ1-1; D may be TRBD1 (5 bases). The germline V and J ends were trimmed by 4 bases and 9 bases, with 15 bases remaining between them. Germline loops: CDR1 LNHDA, CDR2 SQIVND (reference sequence). CDR3 length: 13 residues. The CDR3 loop is CASSTRTTAQAFF. The CDR3 nucleotides read TGTGCCAGTAGTACCCGCACGACAGCACAAGCTTTCTTT.

The chain has TRBV7-2 and TRBJ2-3, with D perhaps matching TRBD1 (6 bases). The CDR3 covers 15 residues. Per germline, CDR1 SGHTA and CDR2 FQGNSA. The V gene lost 5 bases and the J gene lost 6 bases, with 18 bases spanning the gap. CDR3 loop: CASSEMRGQRDTQYF. CDR3 DNA sequence: TGTGCCAGCAGCGAAATGCGCGGACAGAGGGATACGCAGTATTTT.

The table lists this clonotype with a count of one. This chain links TRBV5-1 with TRBJ2-7; D is perhaps TRBD2 (5 bases). The CDR3 is 17 residues long. Germline lookup yields CDR1 SGHRS and CDR2 YFSETQ. Trimming left V 4 bases short and J 5 bases short, with 25 bases between. The CDR3 bases are TGCGCCAGCAGCCCGGTTTATTCGCGGGCCGGTCGGGACGAGCAGTACTTC. Encoded protein: CASSPVYSRAGRDEQYF.

This chain uses TRBV20-1 with TRBJ1-6; the match to TRBD1 covers 8 bases. The V gene end was trimmed by 0 bases and the J gene end by 7 bases; junction bases not matched to a gene: 2. This CDR3 contains 14 residues. From germline, CDR1 is DFQATT and CDR2 SNEGSKA (reference sequence). The CDR3 region is CSAREAGGNSPLHF. The DNA for the CDR3 is TGCAGTGCTAGAGAGGCAGGGGGCAATTCACCCCTCCACTTT.

J is TRBJ1-2 and V is TRBV6-2 or TRBV6-3; a possible D gene is TRBD1 (5 bases). The CDR3 loop spans 13 amino acids. Trimming removed 7 bases at V and 4 bases at J, with 13 bases between. In germline, CDR1 is MNHEY, CDR2 SVGEGT. CDR3 loop: CASTTSGTYGYTF. The CDR3 coding sequence is TGTGCCAGCACAACGTCGGGGACCTATGGCTACACCTTC.

The rearrangement joins TRBV29-1 to TRBJ2-7; D is unresolved. The CDR3 spans 15 residues. CDR1 and CDR2 from the germline V gene are SQVTM and ANQGSEA. Trimming removed 6 bases at V and 0 bases at J, with 18 bases between. The CDR3 protein is CSVKTQALDSYEQYF. Here the CDR3 DNA reads TGCAGCGTCAAGACCCAGGCTCTCGACTCCTACGAGCAGTACTTC.

The V call is TRBV18, the J call TRBJ2-2, with D possibly TRBD1 on 7 matching bases. This CDR3 is 14 amino acids long. Trimming removed 3 bases from V and 10 bases from J, with 15 bases in between. The germline gives CDR1 KGHSH, CDR2 LQKENI. For the CDR3, the DNA is TGTGCCAGCTCACCCCTCGGAGGGGGCGCGGAGCTGTTTTTT. Its translation: CASSPLGGGAELFF.

The table lists this clonotype with a count of one. The chain joins TRBV7-8 to TRBJ2-2; TRBD2 agrees at 9 bases. Trimming at V came to 7 bases and at J to 1 base, leaving 4 bases not matched to a gene. The germline V gene has CDR1 SGHVS and CDR2 FQNEAQ. The CDR3 has 15 residues. CDR3 in DNA: TGTGCCAGCATCAATAGCGGGAGGAACACCGGGGAGCTGTTTTTT. Residues: CASINSGRNTGELFF.

This rearrangement joins TRBV5-4 to TRBJ2-7; the D call may be TRBD1 or TRBD2 (6 bases each). V was shortened by 4 bases and J by 4 bases, with 24 bases between the two germline ends. Germline CDR1 and CDR2: SGHNT and YYREEE (reference sequence). CDR3 length: 17 residues. The CDR3 DNA follows: TGTGCCAGCAGCCCCCCCGGACAGTCAGGGGACTTATACGAGCAGTACTTC. This sequence encodes CASSPPGQSGDLYEQYF.

The genes are TRBV29-1 and TRBJ2-2; 8 bases map to TRBD1. The V gene end was trimmed by 6 bases and the J gene end by 7 bases; junction bases not matched to a gene: 10. Germline V gives CDR1 SQVTM, CDR2 ANQGSEA. CDR3 size: 14 residues. CDR3 bases: TGCAGCGTCAGTATCCAGGGGGCAAGCGGGGAGCTGTTTTTT. Protein product: CSVSIQGASGELFF.